The source of this T cell receptor (beta chain) is a study of OX40 agonist ivuxolimab in advanced cancers. Background for the entire study: Ivuxolimab, which targeted the costimulatory receptor OX40 (CD134), was an agonistic, fully human IgG2 monoclonal antibody. Intravenous ivuxolimab was administered to patients every 2 weeks at six dose levels: 0.01, 0.1, 0.3, 1.5, 3 and 10 mg/kg. Among the 52 dose-escalation patients, around 20 had hepatocellular carcinoma, roughly 15 melanoma, 9 renal cell carcinoma and 9 head and neck cancer. The dose-escalation cohort was 82.7% male with a mean age of about 54 years, ranging from roughly 23 to 90. Patients were allowed to have had prior anti-PD-1, anti-PD-L1 or anti-CTLA-4 therapy, and less than 45% of the dose-escalation patients had previously received checkpoint inhibitors. Partial responses occurred in three dose-escalation patients: two with cutaneous melanoma and one with hepatocellular carcinoma. Peripheral TCRbeta sequencing was intended to test whether TCR sequence diversity was altered and clonal T-cell expansion was caused by ivuxolimab. The paper reports the monotherapy dose-escalation portion (N of about 47 patients) of the phase I ivuxolimab trial.

Points on this clone: The specificity of this receptor is unknown. The record has no base qualities; no much larger clone is one base away.

To sequence the TCRbeta CDR3 region, genomic DNA was isolated from the sorted cells. The immunoSEQ Assay was used for sequencing of TCRbeta CDR3 regions. As stored in TCRdb, this immuneACCESS dataset retains in-frame rearrangements with V and J assigned. A fraction of the clones does not appear; measured against another copy, unresolved V genes explain less than half of the discrepancy, and the remainder lacks a known reason. In this sample the table shows just over 95,000 clones, around 89% of which occur a single time. Approximately 0.16% of the sample is taken by the ten largest. Per the germline V gene, SGDLS is the CDR1 and YYNGEE is the CDR2. The CDR3 starts with the cysteine, ends with the phenylalanine, and has 15 residues. The only DNA kept is the CDR3, 45 bases in frame from the first base. V is reduced by 3 bases and J by 3 bases, leaving a spacing of 16 bases between them. Overall results and qualifications from the work: After ivuxolimab, expanded clones were on average more numerous among CD8+ T cells than among CD4+ T cells. In the 0.1-3.0 mg/kg groups, partial responders had among the lowest normalized peripheral clonal expansion, particularly in CD8+ T cells. Clonal expansion of both CD4+ and CD8+ blood T cells was observed from baseline to week 6 at doses 0.1 to 3.0 mg/kg. Low levels of normalized T-cell clonal expansion were also seen in some nonresponding patients. The antigen specificity of the peripheral T cells that underwent clonal expansion was not determined.

The trial excluded patients who had a history of autoimmune disease or who were on systemic immunosuppression. In every dose cohort, peripheral blood was drawn for TCR sequencing at baseline, cycle 4 day 1, and cycle 7 day 1. Samples came from an open-label, multicenter, first-in-human phase I dose-escalation trial of ivuxolimab. Adults with locally advanced or metastatic melanoma, renal cell carcinoma, hepatocellular carcinoma or head and neck squamous cell carcinoma were enrolled in the trial. Before TCR sequencing, CD4+ and CD8+ T cells were separately sorted from peripheral blood. The chain is made from TRBV9 and TRBJ2-7; no D segment can be confidently identified. This specimen consisted of CD4+ or CD8+ T cells sorted from blood, obtained in a trial of the OX40 agonist ivuxolimab. This TCR came from an adult with an advanced solid tumor such as melanoma, head and neck, liver or kidney cancer. The CDR3 in this case is CASSENPGANYEQYF. The DNA sequence reads TGTGCCAGCAGCGAAAATCCGGGCGCAAACTACGAGCAGTACTTC.